This T cell receptor beta chain was documented in a study of cytomegalovirus exposure and HLA in healthy donors. General observations from the study: Researchers counted some 150 TCR beta chains as cytomegalovirus-associated. A few CMV-associated chains were confirmed in vitro to be specific for CMV antigens. Whilst most TCR sequences proved rare, a subset of public TCRs occurred across many donors.

Profiling relied on immunoSEQ multiplex PCR, and the TCRdb table lists in-frame clones only, not all of them. The sample has roughly 47,000 clones; roughly 93% are singletons. In regard to this clone: Its antigen is not known.

Germline V gene data show CDR1 as SQVTM and CDR2 as ANQGSEA. V was pared by 3 bases and J by 6 bases, with 2 bases of the junction left unmatched. The CDR3 sequence is 12 residues long. V and J are TRBV29-1 and TRBJ2-1, with TRBD2 identical over 7 bases. The TCR comes from a young woman in good health and CMV-seronegative. Sequenced: PBMCs. The DNA of the CDR3 is TGCAGCGTTGATCCGGGAGGCAATGAGCAGTTCTTC. Its translation: CSVDPGGNEQFF.